This TCR beta chain was captured by sequencing in a study of long-term antiretroviral therapy in people with HIV. Points from the study as a whole: Clones showing expansion before ART dominated the repertoire at all time points. For ART adherence, viral resistance and therapy changes, no data were available.

For this clone: Its antigen is undetermined.

Held in samples before DNA extraction were about 0.85-10 million cryopreserved PBMC. CDR3 length equals 15 residues. In germline, CDR1 is LGHNA, CDR2 YSLEER. Trimming removed 0 bases at V and 4 bases at J, with 13 bases between. Sequencing relied on immunoSEQ assay v3.0, run at survey level. Produced via immunoSEQ multiplex PCR; TCRdb's table is partial and in-frame only. Of about 28,000 clones listed, approximately 90% were seen once; the top ten hold roughly 3.6%. The source material was unsorted PBMCs, sampled 1.8 years after starting antiretroviral therapy. The receptor was isolated from a woman in her late teens or twenties with HIV. V and J are TRBV4-3 and TRBJ2-7; possibly TRBD2 for D (5 bases). The CDR3 is CASSQEWASSYEQYF. CDR3 DNA: TGCGCCAGCAGCCAAGAATGGGCTAGCAGTTACGAGCAGTACTTC.